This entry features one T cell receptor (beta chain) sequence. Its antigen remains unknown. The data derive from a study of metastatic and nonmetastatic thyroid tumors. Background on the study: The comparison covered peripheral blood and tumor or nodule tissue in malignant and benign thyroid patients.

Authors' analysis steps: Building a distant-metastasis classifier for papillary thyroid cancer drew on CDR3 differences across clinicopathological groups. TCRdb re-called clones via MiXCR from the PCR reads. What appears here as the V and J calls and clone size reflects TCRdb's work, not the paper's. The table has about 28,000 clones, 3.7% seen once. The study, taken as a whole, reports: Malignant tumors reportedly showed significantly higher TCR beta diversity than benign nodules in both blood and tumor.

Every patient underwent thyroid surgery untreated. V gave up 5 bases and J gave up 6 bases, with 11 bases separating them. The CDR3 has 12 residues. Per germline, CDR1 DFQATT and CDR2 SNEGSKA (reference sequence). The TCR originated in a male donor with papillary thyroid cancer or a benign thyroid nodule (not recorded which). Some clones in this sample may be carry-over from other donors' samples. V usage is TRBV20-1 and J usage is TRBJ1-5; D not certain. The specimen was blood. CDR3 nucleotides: TGCAGTGCTGCCAGAAAGGGTCAGCCCCAGCATTTT. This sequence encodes CSAARKGQPQHF.